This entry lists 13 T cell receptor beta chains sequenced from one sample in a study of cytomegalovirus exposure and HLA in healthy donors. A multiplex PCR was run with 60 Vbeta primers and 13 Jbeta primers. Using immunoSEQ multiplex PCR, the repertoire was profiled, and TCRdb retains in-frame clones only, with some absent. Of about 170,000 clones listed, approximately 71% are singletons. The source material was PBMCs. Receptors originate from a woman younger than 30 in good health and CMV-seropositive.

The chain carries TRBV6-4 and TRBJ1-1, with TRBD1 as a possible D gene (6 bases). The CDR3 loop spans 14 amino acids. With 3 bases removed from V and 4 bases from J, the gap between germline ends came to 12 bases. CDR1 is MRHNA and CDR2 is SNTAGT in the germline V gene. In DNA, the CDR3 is TGTGCCAGCAGTGAGGACAGTGAGGGCACTGAAGCTTTCTTT. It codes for CASSEDSEGTEAFF.

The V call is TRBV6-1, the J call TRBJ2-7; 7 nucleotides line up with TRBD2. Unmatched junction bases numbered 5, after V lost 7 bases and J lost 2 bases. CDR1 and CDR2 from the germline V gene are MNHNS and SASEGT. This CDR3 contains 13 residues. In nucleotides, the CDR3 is TGTGCCAGCACGGCGGGGGAGACCTACGAGCAGTACTTC. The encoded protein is CASTAGETYEQYF.

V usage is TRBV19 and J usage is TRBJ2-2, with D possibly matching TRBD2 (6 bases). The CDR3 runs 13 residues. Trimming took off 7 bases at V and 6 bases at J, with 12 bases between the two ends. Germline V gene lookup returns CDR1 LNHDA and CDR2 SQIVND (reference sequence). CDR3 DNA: TGTGCCAGTACACTCCGGGAGCCCGGGGAGCTGTTTTTT. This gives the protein CASTLREPGELFF.

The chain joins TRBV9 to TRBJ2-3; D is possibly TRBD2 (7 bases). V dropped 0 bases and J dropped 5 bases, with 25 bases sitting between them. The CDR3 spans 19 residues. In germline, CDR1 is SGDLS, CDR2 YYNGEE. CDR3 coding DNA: TGTGCCAGCAGCGTAGTAGGGGGGGGGACGAGACAGACTTTAGATACGCAGTATTTT. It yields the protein CASSVVGGGTRQTLDTQYF.

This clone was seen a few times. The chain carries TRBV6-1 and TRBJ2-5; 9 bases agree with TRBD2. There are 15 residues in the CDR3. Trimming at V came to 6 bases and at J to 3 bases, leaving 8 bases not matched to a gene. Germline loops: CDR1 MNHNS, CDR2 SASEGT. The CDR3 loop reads CASSRSGGPEETQYF. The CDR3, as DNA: TGTGCCAGCAGCCGTAGCGGGGGCCCCGAAGAGACCCAGTACTTC.

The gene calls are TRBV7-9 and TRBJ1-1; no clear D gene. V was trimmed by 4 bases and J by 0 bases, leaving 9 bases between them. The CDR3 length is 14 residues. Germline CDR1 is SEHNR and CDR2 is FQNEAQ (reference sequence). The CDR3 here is CASSSQKVNTEAFF. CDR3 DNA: TGTGCCAGCAGCTCACAGAAGGTGAACACTGAAGCTTTCTTT.

The CDR3 DNA follows: TGTGCAAGTCGCCAATGTGGGGGAAGCTGTAACATTGTGGGGACAGGGAAGTATGGCTACACCTTC. Amino acids: CASRQCGGSCNIVGTGKYGYTF. The chain recombines TRBV12-2 with TRBJ1-2; the DNA was not used to check the table's D call, TRBD1. TRBV12-2 is deemed a pseudogene. The length of the CDR3 is 22 residues.

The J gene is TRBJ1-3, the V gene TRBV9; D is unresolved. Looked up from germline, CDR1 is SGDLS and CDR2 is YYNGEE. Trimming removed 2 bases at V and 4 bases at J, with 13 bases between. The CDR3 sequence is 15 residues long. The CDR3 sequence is CASSVQPGSGNTIYF. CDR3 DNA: TGTGCCAGCAGCGTTCAACCGGGATCGGGAAACACCATATATTTT.

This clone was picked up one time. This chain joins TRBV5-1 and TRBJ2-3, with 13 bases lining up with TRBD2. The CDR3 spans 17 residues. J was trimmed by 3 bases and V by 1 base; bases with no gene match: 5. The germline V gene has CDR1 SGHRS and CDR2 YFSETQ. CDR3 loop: CASSLPTSGGKTDTQYF. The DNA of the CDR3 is TGCGCCAGCAGCTTGCCGACTAGCGGGGGGAAAACAGATACGCAGTATTTT.

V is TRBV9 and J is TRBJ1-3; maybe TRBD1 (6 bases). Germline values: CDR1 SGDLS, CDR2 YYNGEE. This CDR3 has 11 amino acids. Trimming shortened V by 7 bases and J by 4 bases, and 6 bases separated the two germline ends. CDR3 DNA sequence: TGTGCCAGCGGACAGGGAAACACCATATATTTT. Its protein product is CASGQGNTIYF.

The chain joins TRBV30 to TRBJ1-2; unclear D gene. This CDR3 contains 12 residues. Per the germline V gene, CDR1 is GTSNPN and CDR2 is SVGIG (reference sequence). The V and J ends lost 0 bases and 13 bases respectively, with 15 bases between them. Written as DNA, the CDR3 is TGTGCCTGGAGTGTACGACGGTCTGAGGTCACCTTC. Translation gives CAWSVRRSEVTF.

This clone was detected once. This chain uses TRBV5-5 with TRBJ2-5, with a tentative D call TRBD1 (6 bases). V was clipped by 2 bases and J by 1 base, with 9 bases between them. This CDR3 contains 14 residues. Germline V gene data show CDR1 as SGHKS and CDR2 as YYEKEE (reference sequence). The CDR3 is CASSFTDSQETQYF. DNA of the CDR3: TGTGCCAGCAGCTTCACGGACAGCCAAGAGACCCAGTACTTC.

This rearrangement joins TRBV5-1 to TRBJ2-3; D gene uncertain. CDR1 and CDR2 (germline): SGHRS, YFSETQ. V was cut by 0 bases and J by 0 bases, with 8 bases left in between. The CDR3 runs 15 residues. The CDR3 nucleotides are TGCGCCAGCAGCTTGGTGTCTCGGAGCACAGATACGCAGTATTTT. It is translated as CASSLVSRSTDTQYF. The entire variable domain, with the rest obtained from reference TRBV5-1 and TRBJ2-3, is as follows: KAGVTQTPRYLIKTRGQQVTLSCSPISGHRSVSWYQQTPGQGLQFLFEYFSETQRNKGNFPGRFSGRQFSNSRSEMNVSTLELGDSALYLCASSLVSRSTDTQYFGPGTRLTVL.